A selection of T cell receptor beta chains follows, all from one sample in a study of blood T cell repertoires in COVID-19. The table came from immunoSEQ multiplex PCR; TCRdb's copy has only in-frame clones and leaves some out. Here the sample spans around 230,000 clones, roughly 80% being singletons. Sequencing was performed on peripheral blood. Receptors were obtained from a woman older than 75 with acute or convalescent COVID-19. Each CDR3 is given with its conserved first and last residue. The order of the fields is clone size, J gene, V gene, D gene, CDR3 protein, CDR3 DNA. The D gene is left open where the match is weak. Only part of the rows carry a size: once, few, many, or a class if the clone is expanded.

clone size: .; J gene: TRBJ1-2; V gene: TRBV5-8; D gene: TRBD1; CDR3 protein: CASSLTGTDGYTF; CDR3 DNA: TGTGCCAGCAGCTTGACCGGGACAGATGGCTACACCTTC
clone size: .; J gene: TRBJ1-1; V gene: TRBV18; D gene: TRBD1; CDR3 protein: CASSPQALTGVGTEAFF; CDR3 DNA: TGTGCCAGCTCACCACAAGCTCTGACAGGGGTGGGAACTGAAGCTTTCTTT
clone size: many; J gene: TRBJ1-6; V gene: TRBV7-9; D gene: .; CDR3 protein: CASSERFGSPLHF; CDR3 DNA: TGTGCCAGCAGCGAAAGGTTCGGGTCACCCCTCCACTTT
clone size: many; J gene: TRBJ1-2; V gene: TRBV18; D gene: TRBD1; CDR3 protein: CASSPFLTGDPYGYTF; CDR3 DNA: TGTGCCAGCTCACCTTTCTTAACAGGGGATCCGTATGGCTACACCTTC
clone size: once; J gene: TRBJ1-5; V gene: TRBV19; D gene: TRBD1; CDR3 protein: CASSADRGHNNQPQHF; CDR3 DNA: TGTGCCAGTAGTGCGGACAGGGGCCATAACAATCAGCCCCAGCATTTT
clone size: .; J gene: TRBJ2-1; V gene: TRBV5-6; D gene: TRBD1; CDR3 protein: CASSSGQGINEQFF; CDR3 DNA: TGTGCCAGCAGCTCCGGACAGGGTATCAATGAGCAGTTCTTC
clone size: few; J gene: TRBJ1-6; V gene: TRBV19; D gene: .; CDR3 protein: CASSIGLKNSPLHF; CDR3 DNA: TGTGCCAGTAGTATTGGACTTAAGAATTCACCCCTCCACTTT
clone size: few; J gene: TRBJ1-2; V gene: TRBV2; D gene: TRBD1; CDR3 protein: CASHSGTGVDGYTF; CDR3 DNA: TGTGCCAGCCACTCCGGGACAGGGGTTGATGGCTACACCTTC
clone size: .; J gene: TRBJ1-1; V gene: TRBV6-6; D gene: .; CDR3 protein: CASSSYSDNTEAFF; CDR3 DNA: TGTGCCAGCAGTTCGTACAGTGACAACACTGAAGCTTTCTTT
clone size: .; J gene: TRBJ2-7; V gene: TRBV7-8; D gene: TRBD1; CDR3 protein: CASSFRTGGLEQYF; CDR3 DNA: TGTGCCAGCAGCTTTAGAACAGGGGGGCTTGAGCAGTACTTC
clone size: .; J gene: TRBJ1-1; V gene: TRBV11-2; D gene: .; CDR3 protein: CASSLAGGNTEAFF; CDR3 DNA: TGTGCCAGCAGCTTAGCCGGAGGGAACACTGAAGCTTTCTTT
clone size: .; J gene: TRBJ2-1; V gene: TRBV6-2/TRBV6-3; D gene: TRBD2; CDR3 protein: CASSPTGSGGTYNEQFF; CDR3 DNA: TGTGCCAGCAGTCCCACGGGTAGCGGGGGGACCTACAATGAGCAGTTCTTC
clone size: .; J gene: TRBJ1-2; V gene: TRBV19; D gene: TRBD1; CDR3 protein: CASTTVGTANYGYTF; CDR3 DNA: TGTGCCAGTACCACAGTTGGGACAGCCAACTATGGCTACACCTTC
clone size: .; J gene: TRBJ1-2; V gene: TRBV28; D gene: .; CDR3 protein: CASRVGPNYGYTF; CDR3 DNA: TGTGCCAGCAGGGTGGGCCCTAACTATGGCTACACCTTC
clone size: .; J gene: TRBJ1-5; V gene: TRBV18; D gene: .; CDR3 protein: CASSQDRNQPQHF; CDR3 DNA: TGTGCCAGCTCCCAGGACAGAAATCAGCCCCAGCATTTT
clone size: .; J gene: TRBJ1-2; V gene: TRBV18; D gene: .; CDR3 protein: CASSPLSDGGGYTF; CDR3 DNA: TGTGCCAGCTCACCTCTTTCGGATGGAGGGGGCTACACCTTC
clone size: .; J gene: TRBJ2-7; V gene: TRBV2; D gene: TRBD2; CDR3 protein: CASSEVTSGGYEQYF; CDR3 DNA: TGTGCCAGCAGTGAAGTCACTAGCGGGGGCTACGAGCAGTACTTC
clone size: .; J gene: TRBJ1-5; V gene: TRBV5-6; D gene: .; CDR3 protein: CASSSQAYSNQPQHF; CDR3 DNA: TGTGCCAGCAGTAGTCAGGCTTATAGCAATCAGCCCCAGCATTTT
clone size: .; J gene: TRBJ2-1; V gene: TRBV27; D gene: TRBD2; CDR3 protein: CASSYSSGGPSYNEQFF; CDR3 DNA: TGTGCCAGCAGCTACTCTAGCGGGGGGCCCTCCTACAATGAGCAGTTCTTC
clone size: few; J gene: TRBJ1-1; V gene: TRBV6-1; D gene: TRBD1; CDR3 protein: CASSAYPGTGRGLGAFF; CDR3 DNA: TGTGCCAGCAGTGCCTATCCAGGGACAGGGAGGGGGTTGGGAGCTTTCTTT
clone size: .; J gene: TRBJ1-1; V gene: TRBV10-2; D gene: .; CDR3 protein: CASSDFLSRGLNTEAFF; CDR3 DNA: TGCGCCAGCAGTGATTTCCTTTCGAGGGGGTTGAACACTGAAGCTTTCTTT
clone size: .; J gene: TRBJ1-5; V gene: TRBV2; D gene: .; CDR3 protein: CASSEKSGNQPQHF; CDR3 DNA: TGTGCCAGCAGCGAAAAGTCGGGGAATCAGCCCCAGCATTTT
clone size: few; J gene: TRBJ2-2; V gene: TRBV6-5; D gene: .; CDR3 protein: CASTGATNTGELFF; CDR3 DNA: TGTGCCAGCACAGGGGCGACGAACACCGGGGAGCTGTTTTTT
clone size: .; J gene: TRBJ1-4; V gene: TRBV3-1/TRBV3-2; D gene: TRBD1; CDR3 protein: CASSPDRNGKLFF; CDR3 DNA: TGTGCCAGCAGCCCGGACAGGAACGGAAAACTGTTTTTT
clone size: .; J gene: TRBJ1-6; V gene: TRBV15; D gene: .; CDR3 protein: CATRESAKDYNSPLHF; CDR3 DNA: TGTGCCACCAGGGAGAGCGCTAAGGATTATAATTCACCCCTCCACTTT
clone size: .; J gene: TRBJ1-4; V gene: TRBV5-4; D gene: TRBD1; CDR3 protein: CASSPRQGGEKLFF; CDR3 DNA: TGTGCCAGCAGCCCACGACAGGGGGGTGAAAAACTGTTTTTT
clone size: .; J gene: TRBJ2-2; V gene: TRBV3-1/TRBV3-2; D gene: TRBD1; CDR3 protein: CASRGQGAHTGELFF; CDR3 DNA: TGTGCCAGCAGAGGGCAGGGGGCTCACACCGGGGAGCTGTTTTTT
clone size: .; J gene: TRBJ2-2; V gene: TRBV3-1/TRBV3-2; D gene: .; CDR3 protein: CASSLGQGTGELFF; CDR3 DNA: TGTGCCAGCAGCCTGGGCCAGGGGACCGGGGAGCTGTTTTTT
clone size: .; J gene: TRBJ1-4; V gene: TRBV7-8; D gene: TRBD1; CDR3 protein: CASSLGQSSTNEKLFF; CDR3 DNA: TGTGCCAGCAGCCTGGGACAGTCCTCAACTAATGAAAAACTGTTTTTT
clone size: .; J gene: TRBJ1-3; V gene: TRBV28; D gene: TRBD1; CDR3 protein: CASRWGQGAGRNTIYF; CDR3 DNA: TGTGCCAGCAGATGGGGGCAGGGGGCCGGTAGAAACACCATATATTTT
clone size: .; J gene: TRBJ1-2; V gene: TRBV3-1/TRBV3-2; D gene: .; CDR3 protein: CASSPLGQPRGGYTF; CDR3 DNA: TGTGCCAGCTCGCCCTTGGGACAACCCCGAGGAGGCTACACCTTC
clone size: .; J gene: TRBJ2-5; V gene: TRBV7-2; D gene: TRBD2; CDR3 protein: CASSSRLAGGYQETQYF; CDR3 DNA: TGTGCCAGCAGCTCGCGCCTAGCGGGGGGGTACCAAGAGACCCAGTACTTC
clone size: .; J gene: TRBJ1-5; V gene: TRBV18; D gene: TRBD1; CDR3 protein: CASSPLGQGNQPQHF; CDR3 DNA: TGTGCCAGCTCACCACTCGGACAGGGCAATCAGCCCCAGCATTTT
clone size: .; J gene: TRBJ2-1; V gene: TRBV7-3; D gene: TRBD2; CDR3 protein: CASSPRGGAYNEQFF; CDR3 DNA: TGTGCCAGCAGCCCTCGGGGGGGGGCCTACAATGAGCAGTTCTTC
clone size: .; J gene: TRBJ1-5; V gene: TRBV10-3; D gene: .; CDR3 protein: CATRRDSYQPQHF; CDR3 DNA: TGTGCCACACGAAGAGACAGTTATCAGCCCCAGCATTTT
clone size: .; J gene: TRBJ2-2; V gene: TRBV6-5; D gene: .; CDR3 protein: CASSYSDLSGELFF; CDR3 DNA: TGTGCCAGCAGTTACTCGGACTTATCCGGGGAGCTGTTTTTT
clone size: .; J gene: TRBJ1-2; V gene: TRBV25-1; D gene: .; CDR3 protein: CASSETGFNYGYTF; CDR3 DNA: TGTGCCAGCAGTGAAACAGGATTTAACTATGGCTACACCTTC
clone size: .; J gene: TRBJ2-1; V gene: TRBV19; D gene: .; CDR3 protein: CASSIRNEQFF; CDR3 DNA: TGTGCCAGTAGTATCCGGAATGAGCAGTTCTTC
clone size: .; J gene: TRBJ1-2; V gene: TRBV28; D gene: .; CDR3 protein: CASSTQRNYGYTF; CDR3 DNA: TGTGCCAGCAGTACACAGAGAAACTATGGCTACACCTTC
clone size: .; J gene: TRBJ2-1; V gene: TRBV14; D gene: .; CDR3 protein: CASSFRGSNEQFF; CDR3 DNA: TGTGCCAGCAGCTTTCGGGGGAGCAATGAGCAGTTCTTC
clone size: few; J gene: TRBJ1-6; V gene: TRBV11-2; D gene: .; CDR3 protein: CASSLSREKGYNSPLHF; CDR3 DNA: TGTGCCAGCAGCTTATCGAGGGAAAAGGGCTATAATTCACCCCTCCACTTT
clone size: .; J gene: TRBJ1-4; V gene: TRBV5-6; D gene: .; CDR3 protein: CASSFLATSATNEKLFF; CDR3 DNA: TGTGCCAGCAGCTTTCTAGCGACCTCCGCAACTAATGAAAAACTGTTTTTT
clone size: .; J gene: TRBJ1-1; V gene: TRBV28; D gene: .; CDR3 protein: CASSHGGAPIGEAFF; CDR3 DNA: TGTGCCAGCAGTCACGGAGGGGCGCCTATTGGTGAAGCTTTCTTT
clone size: .; J gene: TRBJ1-5; V gene: TRBV11-2; D gene: .; CDR3 protein: CASSLAGDQPQHF; CDR3 DNA: TGTGCCAGCAGCTTAGCAGGGGACCAGCCCCAGCATTTT
clone size: .; J gene: TRBJ1-1; V gene: TRBV5-6; D gene: TRBD1; CDR3 protein: CASSLSSGTEVGRAEAFF; CDR3 DNA: TGTGCCAGCAGCTTAAGTTCCGGGACAGAGGTCGGTCGTGCTGAAGCTTTCTTT
clone size: .; J gene: TRBJ2-5; V gene: TRBV5-4; D gene: TRBD2; CDR3 protein: CASRPQTSGAGETQYF; CDR3 DNA: TGTGCCAGCAGACCACAGACTAGCGGGGCGGGAGAGACCCAGTACTTC
clone size: .; J gene: TRBJ1-1; V gene: TRBV6-6; D gene: TRBD1; CDR3 protein: CASSSGQGNTEAFF; CDR3 DNA: TGTGCCAGCAGCTCGGGACAGGGCAACACTGAAGCTTTCTTT
clone size: .; J gene: TRBJ1-2; V gene: TRBV25-1; D gene: .; CDR3 protein: CASSDRIGVRDGYTF; CDR3 DNA: TGTGCCAGCAGTGATCGGATCGGGGTCCGGGATGGCTACACCTTC
clone size: .; J gene: TRBJ1-6; V gene: TRBV2; D gene: TRBD1; CDR3 protein: CASTGQGSLGNSPLHF; CDR3 DNA: TGTGCCAGCACCGGACAGGGCTCTCTAGGGAATTCACCCCTCCACTTT
clone size: .; J gene: TRBJ2-1; V gene: TRBV13; D gene: .; CDR3 protein: CASSLGASYNEQFF; CDR3 DNA: TGTGCCAGCAGCTTGGGGGCTAGCTACAATGAGCAGTTCTTC
clone size: .; J gene: TRBJ2-1; V gene: TRBV5-5; D gene: .; CDR3 protein: CASSLAGGPLGFF; CDR3 DNA: TGTGCCAGCAGCTTGGCCGGGGGGCCCCTAGGTTTCTTC
clone size: .; J gene: TRBJ2-6; V gene: TRBV5-5; D gene: TRBD1; CDR3 protein: CASSPLTGAGANVLTF; CDR3 DNA: TGTGCCAGCAGCCCCCTGACAGGGGCTGGGGCCAACGTCCTGACTTTC
clone size: .; J gene: TRBJ1-2; V gene: TRBV5-1; D gene: TRBD1; CDR3 protein: CASSLGDRGPNYGYTF; CDR3 DNA: TGCGCCAGCAGCTTGGGAGACAGGGGCCCGAACTATGGCTACACCTTC
clone size: once; J gene: TRBJ2-1; V gene: TRBV6-6; D gene: TRBD2; CDR3 protein: CASSPGWGGGPSNEQFF; CDR3 DNA: TGTGCCAGCAGTCCGGGCTGGGGCGGGGGGCCCTCCAATGAGCAGTTCTTC
clone size: .; J gene: TRBJ1-1; V gene: TRBV2; D gene: .; CDR3 protein: CASRAGLKTEAFF; CDR3 DNA: TGTGCCAGCAGGGCAGGGTTAAAGACTGAAGCTTTCTTT
clone size: few; J gene: TRBJ2-7; V gene: TRBV11-2; D gene: .; CDR3 protein: CASSLNRAFDEQYF; CDR3 DNA: TGTGCCAGCAGCTTAAACAGGGCCTTCGACGAGCAGTACTTC
clone size: few; J gene: TRBJ1-5; V gene: TRBV19; D gene: .; CDR3 protein: CASQFRLSTAFYSNQPQHF; CDR3 DNA: TGTGCCAGTCAGTTCAGGTTGTCAACGGCGTTTTATAGCAATCAGCCCCAGCATTTT
clone size: .; J gene: TRBJ1-6; V gene: TRBV30; D gene: .; CDR3 protein: CAWMRLMDSPLHF; CDR3 DNA: TGTGCCTGGATGAGGTTGATGGATTCACCCCTCCACTTT